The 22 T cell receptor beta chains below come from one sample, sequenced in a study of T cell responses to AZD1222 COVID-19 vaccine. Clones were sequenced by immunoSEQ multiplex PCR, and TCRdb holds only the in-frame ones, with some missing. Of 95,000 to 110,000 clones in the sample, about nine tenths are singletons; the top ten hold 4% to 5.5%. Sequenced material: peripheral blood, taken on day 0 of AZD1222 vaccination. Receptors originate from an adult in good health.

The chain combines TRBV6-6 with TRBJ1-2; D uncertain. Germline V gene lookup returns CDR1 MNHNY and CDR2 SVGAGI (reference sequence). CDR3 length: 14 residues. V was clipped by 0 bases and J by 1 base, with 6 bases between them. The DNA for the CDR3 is TGTGCCAGCAGTTACTCTTCCTTTAACTATGGCTACACCTTC. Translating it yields CASSYSSFNYGYTF.

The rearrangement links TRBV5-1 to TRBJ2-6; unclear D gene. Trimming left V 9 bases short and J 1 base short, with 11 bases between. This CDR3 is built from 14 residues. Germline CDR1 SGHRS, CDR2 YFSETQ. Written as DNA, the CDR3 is TGCGCCACCCGACTTAATTCTGGGGCCAACGTCCTGACTTTC. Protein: CATRLNSGANVLTF.

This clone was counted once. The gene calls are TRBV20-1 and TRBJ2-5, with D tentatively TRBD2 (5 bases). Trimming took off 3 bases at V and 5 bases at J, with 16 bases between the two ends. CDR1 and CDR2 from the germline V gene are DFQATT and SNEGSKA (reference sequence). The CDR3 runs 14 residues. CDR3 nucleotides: TGCAGTGCTAGTCTTGGCAGCCGAGGGGAGACCCAGTACTTC. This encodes CSASLGSRGETQYF.

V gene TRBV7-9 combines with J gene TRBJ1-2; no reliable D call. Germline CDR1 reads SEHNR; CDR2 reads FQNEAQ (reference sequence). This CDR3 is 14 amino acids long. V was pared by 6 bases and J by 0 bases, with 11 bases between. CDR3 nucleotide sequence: TGTGCCAGCAGTCCTCTTAGGGCTAACTATGGCTACACCTTC. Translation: CASSPLRANYGYTF.

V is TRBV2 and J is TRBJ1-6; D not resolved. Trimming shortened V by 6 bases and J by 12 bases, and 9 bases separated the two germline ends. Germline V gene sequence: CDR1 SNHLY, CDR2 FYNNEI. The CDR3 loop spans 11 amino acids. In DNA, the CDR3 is TGTGCCAGCAGCCCTCACGGACCCCTCCACTTT. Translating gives CASSPHGPLHF.

The CDR3 reads CASSIKTNSPLHF. The CDR3 nucleotides are TGTGCCAGTAGTATTAAGACCAATTCACCCCTCCACTTT. This chain connects TRBV19 to TRBJ1-6; unclear D gene. This CDR3 is built from 13 residues. V lost 3 bases, J lost 7 bases, and 7 bases lay in between. Looked up from germline, CDR1 is LNHDA and CDR2 is SQIVND (reference sequence).

DNA for the CDR3: TGTGCCAGCAGCCAAGTCCCGGGCTCCGGGGAGCTGTTTTTT. Amino acids: CASSQVPGSGELFF. V gene TRBV3-1 (or the pseudogene TRBV3-2) combines with J gene TRBJ2-2; D gene ambiguous. V was clipped by 1 base and J by 6 bases, with 9 bases between them. The CDR3 covers 14 residues. Germline CDR1 and CDR2: LGHDT and YNNKEL (reference sequence).

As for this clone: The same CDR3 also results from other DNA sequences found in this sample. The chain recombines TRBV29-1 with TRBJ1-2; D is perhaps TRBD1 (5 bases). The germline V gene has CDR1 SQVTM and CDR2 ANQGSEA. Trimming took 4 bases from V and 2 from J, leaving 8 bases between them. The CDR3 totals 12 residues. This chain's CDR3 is CSVVGGNYGYTF. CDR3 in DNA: TGCAGCGTTGTCGGGGGGAACTATGGCTACACCTTC. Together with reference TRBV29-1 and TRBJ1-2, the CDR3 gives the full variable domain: SAVISQKPSRDICQRGTSLTIQCQVDSQVTMMFWYRQQPGQSLTLIATANQGSEATYESGFVIDKFPISRPNLTFSTLTVSNMSPEDSSIYLCSVVGGNYGYTFGSGTRLTVV.

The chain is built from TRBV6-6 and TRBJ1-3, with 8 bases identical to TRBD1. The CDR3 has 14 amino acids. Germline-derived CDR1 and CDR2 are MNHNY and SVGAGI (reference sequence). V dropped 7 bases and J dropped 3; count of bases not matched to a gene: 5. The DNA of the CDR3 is TGTGCCAGCACCCAGGGGGCAGGTGGAAACACCATATATTTT. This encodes CASTQGAGGNTIYF.

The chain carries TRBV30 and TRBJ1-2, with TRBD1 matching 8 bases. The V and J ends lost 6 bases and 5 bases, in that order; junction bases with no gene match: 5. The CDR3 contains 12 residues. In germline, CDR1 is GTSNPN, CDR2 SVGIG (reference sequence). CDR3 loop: CACPQGGYGYTF. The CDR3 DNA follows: TGTGCCTGTCCACAGGGGGGTTATGGCTACACCTTC.

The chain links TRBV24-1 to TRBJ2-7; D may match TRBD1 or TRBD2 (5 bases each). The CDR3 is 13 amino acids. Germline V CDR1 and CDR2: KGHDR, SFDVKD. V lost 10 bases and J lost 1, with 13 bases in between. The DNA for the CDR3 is TGTGCCACTGGGGACGGTGCGTCCTACGAGCAGTACTTC. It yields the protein CATGDGASYEQYF.

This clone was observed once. CDR3 bases: TGTGCCAGCAGCTCCAGGGGTCGCCCTGAAGCTTTCTTT. This sequence encodes CASSSRGRPEAFF. This sequence joins TRBV13 and TRBJ1-1; TRBD1 might be the D (6 bases). The CDR3 runs to 13 residues. Trimming stripped 4 bases from V and 6 bases from J, with 12 bases between. Germline V gene data show CDR1 as PRHDT and CDR2 as FYEKMQ (reference sequence).

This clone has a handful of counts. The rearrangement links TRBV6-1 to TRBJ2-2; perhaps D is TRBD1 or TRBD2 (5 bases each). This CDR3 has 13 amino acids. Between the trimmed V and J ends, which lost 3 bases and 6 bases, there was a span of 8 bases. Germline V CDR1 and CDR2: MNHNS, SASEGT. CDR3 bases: TGTGCCAGCAGTGAGGGGGATTCCGGGGAGCTGTTTTTT. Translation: CASSEGDSGELFF.

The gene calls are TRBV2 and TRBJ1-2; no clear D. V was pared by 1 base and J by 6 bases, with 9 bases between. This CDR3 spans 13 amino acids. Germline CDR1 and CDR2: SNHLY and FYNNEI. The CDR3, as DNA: TGTGCCAGCAGTGAAGGAGGCTTTGATGGCTACACCTTC. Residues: CASSEGGFDGYTF.

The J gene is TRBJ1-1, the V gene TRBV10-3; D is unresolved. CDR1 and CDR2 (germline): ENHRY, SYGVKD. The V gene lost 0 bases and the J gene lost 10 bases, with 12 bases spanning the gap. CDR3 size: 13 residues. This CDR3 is CAISESYGVGAFF. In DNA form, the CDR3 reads TGTGCCATCAGTGAGTCGTATGGGGTAGGAGCTTTCTTT.

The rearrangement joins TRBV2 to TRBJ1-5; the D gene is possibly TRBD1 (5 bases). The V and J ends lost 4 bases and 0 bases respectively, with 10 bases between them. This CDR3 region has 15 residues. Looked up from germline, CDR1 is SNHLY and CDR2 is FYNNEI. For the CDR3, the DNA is TGTGCCAGCAGTGCTGGGACCTATAGCAATCAGCCCCAGCATTTT. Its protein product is CASSAGTYSNQPQHF.

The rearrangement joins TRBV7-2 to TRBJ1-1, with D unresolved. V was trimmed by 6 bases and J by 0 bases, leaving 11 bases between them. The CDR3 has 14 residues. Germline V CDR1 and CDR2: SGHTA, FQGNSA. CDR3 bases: TGTGCCAGCAGACTAGGCCCTATGAACACTGAAGCTTTCTTT. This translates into CASRLGPMNTEAFF. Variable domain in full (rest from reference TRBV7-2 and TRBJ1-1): GAGVSQSPSNKVTEKGKDVELRCDPISGHTALYWYRQSLGQGLEFLIYFQGNSAPDKSGLPSDRFSAERTGGSVSTLTIQRTQQEDSAVYLCASRLGPMNTEAFFGQGTRLTVV.

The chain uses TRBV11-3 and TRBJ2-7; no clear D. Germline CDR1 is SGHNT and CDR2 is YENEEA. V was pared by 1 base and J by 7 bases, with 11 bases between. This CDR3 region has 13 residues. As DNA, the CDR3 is TGTGCCAGCAGCTTAGGACTTCTGTCGGAGCAGTACTTC. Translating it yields CASSLGLLSEQYF.

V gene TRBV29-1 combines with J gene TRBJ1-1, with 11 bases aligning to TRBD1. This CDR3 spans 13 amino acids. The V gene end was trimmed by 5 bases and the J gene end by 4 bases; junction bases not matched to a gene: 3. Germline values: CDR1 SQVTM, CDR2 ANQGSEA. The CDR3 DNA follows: TGCAGCGTTATGGGACAGGGGGGCACTGAAGCTTTCTTT. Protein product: CSVMGQGGTEAFF.

CDR3 in amino acids: CASSFERGLFGNEQFF. In nucleotides, the CDR3 is TGTGCCAGCAGTTTTGAGCGGGGCTTGTTTGGGAATGAGCAGTTCTTC. The V call is TRBV27, the J call TRBJ2-1; 7 positions match TRBD2. The junction had 12 bases not matched to a gene; V was cut back by 3 bases and J by 7 bases. The CDR3 is 16 amino acids. Looked up from germline, CDR1 is MNHEY and CDR2 is SMNVEV (reference sequence).

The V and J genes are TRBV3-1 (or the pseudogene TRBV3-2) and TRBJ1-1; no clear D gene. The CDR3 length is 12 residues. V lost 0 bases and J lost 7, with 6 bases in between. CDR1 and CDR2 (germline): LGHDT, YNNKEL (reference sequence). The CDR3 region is CASSQDGVEAFF. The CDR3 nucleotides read TGTGCCAGCAGCCAAGACGGGGTTGAAGCTTTCTTT.

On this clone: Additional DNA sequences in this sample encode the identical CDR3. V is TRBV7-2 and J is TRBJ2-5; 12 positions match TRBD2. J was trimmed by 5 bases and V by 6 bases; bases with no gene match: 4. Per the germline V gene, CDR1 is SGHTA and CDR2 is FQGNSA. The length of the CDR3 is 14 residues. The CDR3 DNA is TGTGCCAGCAGTCTAGCGGGGGGGCCCGAGACCCAGTACTTC. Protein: CASSLAGGPETQYF.